Listed below are T cell receptor beta chains from one sample, sequenced in a study of CD8+ T cells in alopecia areata. Repertoires were generated with immunoSEQ multiplex PCR, while TCRdb's copy carries only in-frame clones and drops some. There are about 200,000 clones in the sample; 60% occur only once, and just over 1% lies in the top ten. The sequencing here drew on CD4+ T cells sorted from blood, taken at week 24, from a patient treated with tofacitinib. The receptors were sampled from a human donor with alopecia areata. CDR3s include the opening cysteine and the closing phenylalanine or tryptophan. The D gene is left open where the match is weak. Size values are once, few and many counts, or a class for expanded clones, and some rows have none.

>TRBJ2-3|-|TRBD2|TRBV6-5
TGTGCCAGCAGTTCTGGACTAGCGGGGAGCACAGATACGCAGTATTTT
CASSSGLAGSTDTQYF
>TRBJ1-1|-|-|TRBV29-1
TGCAGCGTTGGGGGCAGGGTCGGCGCTGAAGCTTTCTTT
CSVGGRVGAEAFF
>TRBJ2-5|-|TRBD2|TRBV29-1
TGCAGCATTGGCGGCGGGGGGGCCGGTGAGACCCAGTACTTC
CSIGGGGAGETQYF
>TRBJ2-5|-|-|TRBV2
TGTGCCAGCAGCCTAAAAGAGACCCAGTACTTC
CASSLKETQYF
>TRBJ2-3|few|TRBD2|TRBV10-3
TGTGCCATCAGTGAGTCGGTGACTAGCGGAGATACGCAGTATTTT
CAISESVTSGDTQYF
>TRBJ2-2|-|-|TRBV9
TGTGCCAGCAGCGTAGTCTCCGTCCCGAGCGGGGAGCTGTTTTTT
CASSVVSVPSGELFF
>TRBJ2-1|-|TRBD2|TRBV7-2
TGTGCCAGCAGGCTACTAGCGGTACCAGTGGATGAGCAGTTCTTC
CASRLLAVPVDEQFF
>TRBJ1-1|-|-|TRBV5-1
TGCGCCAGCAGCCCATTGACAGGGAACACTGAAGCTTTCTTT
CASSPLTGNTEAFF
>TRBJ2-5|once|-|TRBV5-1
TGCGCCAGCAGCTTGTCTCGGGGGCTGGAGACCCAGTACTTC
CASSLSRGLETQYF
>TRBJ2-7|few|-|TRBV30
TGTGCCTGGAGTGTAGGGATTTTTGGGCTGTACTTC
CAWSVGIFGLYF
>TRBJ1-5|-|-|TRBV9
TGTGCCAGCAGCGTTGGAACAAGCGATCAGCCCCAGCATTTT
CASSVGTSDQPQHF
>TRBJ2-7|-|-|TRBV29-1
TGCAGCGTAGACGGACGGAACTCCTACGAGCAGTACTTC
CSVDGRNSYEQYF
>TRBJ1-1|-|-|TRBV6-1
TGTGCAAGCAAGGGGGGCTACACTGAAGCTTTCTTT
CASKGGYTEAFF
>TRBJ1-2|few|-|TRBV5-1
TGCGCCAGCAGCTTGGATCGTGATGGCTACACCTTC
CASSLDRDGYTF
>TRBJ2-2|-|TRBD2|TRBV27
TGTGCCAGCAGTCCTATAAGACTAGCGGGGGACACCGGGGAGCTGTTTTTT
CASSPIRLAGDTGELFF
>TRBJ2-5|-|-|TRBV7-6
TGTGCCAGCAGCGTAGAGCGGGACAGCCAAGAGACCCAGTACTTC
CASSVERDSQETQYF
>TRBJ2-1|-|TRBD2|TRBV5-1
TGCGCCAGCAGCTTAACTAGCGGGGCCTACAATGAGCAGTTCTTC
CASSLTSGAYNEQFF
>TRBJ2-4|-|-|TRBV25-1
TGTGCCAGCAGTGGTTCAGGGAGGACAAAAAACATTCAGTACTTC
CASSGSGRTKNIQYF
>TRBJ1-2|once|-|TRBV5-1
TGCGCCAGCAGCTCAGTCCCGGGACAACGAAGCGCTAACTATGGCTACACCTTC
CASSSVPGQRSANYGYTF
>TRBJ2-5|-|-|TRBV7-2
TGTGCCAGCAGCTTAGTTGGACCCGAGACCCAGTACTTC
CASSLVGPETQYF
>TRBJ2-1|-|TRBD1|TRBV6-1
TGTGCCAGCAGAGCCACCGGGACAGCCTACAATGAGCAGTTCTTC
CASRATGTAYNEQFF
>TRBJ1-1|once|-|TRBV7-2
TGTGCCAGCAGCTTAGATTTGCAGGGGAACACTGAAGCTTTCTTT
CASSLDLQGNTEAFF
>TRBJ2-3|-|TRBD2|TRBV9
TGTGCCAGCAGCGTAGATTTAAGCGGGGGCGCCTCAGATACGCAGTATTTT
CASSVDLSGGASDTQYF
>TRBJ1-2|-|-|TRBV29-1
TGCAGCGTTGAAGAAGGTGGCTACACCTTC
CSVEEGGYTF
>TRBJ1-2|-|-|TRBV2
TGTGCCAGCAGTGATATGCCTAAAAGATATGGCTACACCTTC
CASSDMPKRYGYTF
>TRBJ1-1|-|-|TRBV4-1
TGCGCCAGCAGTCATAGGGGTATGAGTGCTGAAGCTTTCTTT
CASSHRGMSAEAFF
>TRBJ2-7|-|-|TRBV30
TGTGCCTGGAGTTTCAGGCCCCTCTACGGGGAGCAGTACTTC
CAWSFRPLYGEQYF
>TRBJ2-7|-|-|TRBV5-4
TGTGCCAGCAGCTTCGACAGGGAGCAGTACTTC
CASSFDREQYF
>TRBJ2-5|-|TRBD1|TRBV5-1
TGCGCCAGCAGCTCGGGACAGGGAGGTCAAGAGACCCAGTACTTC
CASSSGQGGQETQYF
>TRBJ1-1|-|-|TRBV25-1
TGTGCCAGCAGTGCCGCGGGGGGGTTGAACACTGAAGCTTTCTTT
CASSAAGGLNTEAFF
>TRBJ2-3|-|-|TRBV2
TGTGCCAGCAGTGAAGCCCAAACTAGCTTGGATACGCAGTATTTT
CASSEAQTSLDTQYF
>TRBJ2-1|-|TRBD2|TRBV18
TGTGCCAGCTCACTGCGGAGCGGGGGGGCCAGGGATGAGCAGTTCTTC
CASSLRSGGARDEQFF
>TRBJ2-1|few|-|TRBV19
TGTGCCAGTGGGACCGGGGGAAGCTCCTACAATGAGCAGTTCTTC
CASGTGGSSYNEQFF
>TRBJ1-1|few|-|TRBV9
TGTGCCAGCAGCGTAGTTGACCAGGGAGGAGCTTTCTTT
CASSVVDQGGAFF
>TRBJ1-2|-|-|TRBV10-2
TGCGCCAGCAGTGAGAAGTTCGGGTCCGGCTACACCTTC
CASSEKFGSGYTF
>TRBJ2-7|-|TRBD1|TRBV29-1
TGCAGCGTTGAAGATCCCTGGGGGACAGCCTACGAGCAGTACTTC
CSVEDPWGTAYEQYF
>TRBJ2-1|many|-|TRBV7-9
TGTGCCAGCAGCTTAGGCTCAGGAACAGCCAATGAGCAGTTCTTC
CASSLGSGTANEQFF
>TRBJ1-1|-|-|TRBV29-1
TGCAGCGTTGAAAGAGCCCTGAAGGCTGAAGCTTTCTTT
CSVERALKAEAFF
>TRBJ2-7|-|TRBD1|TRBV7-2
TGTGCCAGCAGCTTAAACAGGGGCTACGAGCAGTACTTC
CASSLNRGYEQYF
>TRBJ1-1|-|-|TRBV9
TGTGCCAGCAGCGTCTTCGGGGGAGTGAACACTGAAGCTTTCTTT
CASSVFGGVNTEAFF
>TRBJ1-2|-|-|TRBV4-3
TGCGCCAGCAGCCAAGATTACAGGGACAACTATGGCTACACCTTC
CASSQDYRDNYGYTF
>TRBJ1-1|-|-|TRBV4-3
TGCGCCAGCAGCCAAGGACGTGAAGCTTTCTTT
CASSQGREAFF
>TRBJ2-7|few|-|TRBV7-2
TGTGCCAGCAGCCGAGGTTTAGAGCAGTACTTC
CASSRGLEQYF
>TRBJ2-2|-|-|TRBV5-6
TGTGCCAGCAGTTGGGGACGGGACACCGGGGAGCTGTTTTTT
CASSWGRDTGELFF
>TRBJ2-7|-|-|TRBV6-5
TGTGCCAGCAGTTACTTTGCAGGAGTTGGGGAGCAGTACTTC
CASSYFAGVGEQYF
>TRBJ2-2|-|-|TRBV30
TGTGCCTGGAGTAAGACTACACCCGGGGAGCTGTTTTTT
CAWSKTTPGELFF
>TRBJ2-5|few|-|TRBV6-5
TGTGCCAGCAGTTCCGACTTGACTGGGACCCAGTACTTC
CASSSDLTGTQYF
>TRBJ2-5|once|TRBD2|TRBV9
TGTGCCAGCAGCGTAGACGCTAGCGGGGGGGTCCAAGAGACCCAGTACTTC
CASSVDASGGVQETQYF